Listed below are T cell receptor beta chains from one sample, sequenced in a study of cytomegalovirus exposure and HLA in healthy donors. Profiled with immunoSEQ multiplex PCR; TCRdb holds only in-frame clones, not every one. The table shows 80,000 or so clones, with roughly 76% occurring only once. Source material: PBMCs. The receptors come from a woman between 40 and 55 years old in good health and CMV-seronegative. The CDR3 runs from the conserved cysteine through the conserved F or W. Each record gives: J gene, V gene, CDR3 protein.

J: TRBJ2-7; V: TRBV29-1; CDR3: CSVEVTSGRAYEQYF
J: TRBJ2-7; V: TRBV6-1; CDR3: CASSRPTGAYEQYF
J: TRBJ2-5; V: TRBV11-2; CDR3: CASSPVGAGGGETQYF
J: TRBJ1-5; V: TRBV6-6; CDR3: CASSYGGQPQHF
J: TRBJ1-2; V: TRBV29-1; CDR3: CSVEDRVLAFGYTF
J: TRBJ1-4; V: TRBV6-6; CDR3: CASGPGGGSNEKLFF
J: TRBJ1-2; V: TRBV28; CDR3: CASSLSGVEGYTF
J: .; V: TRBV30; CDR3: CAWQGPTYEQYF
J: TRBJ2-7; V: TRBV11-1; CDR3: CASSLTSGSAKQYF
J: TRBJ2-2; V: TRBV29-1; CDR3: CSVEPSVNTGELFF
J: TRBJ2-7; V: TRBV18; CDR3: CASSLAGTGTYEQYF
J: TRBJ2-6; V: TRBV7-9; CDR3: CASSRTASGANVLTF
J: TRBJ1-1; V: TRBV18; CDR3: CASSPPAGGTEAFF
J: TRBJ1-2; V: TRBV2; CDR3: CASSERWTDYGYTF
J: TRBJ2-4; V: TRBV12-5; CDR3: CASGFVGGGVGKNIQYF
J: TRBJ1-1; V: TRBV5-6; CDR3: CASSHLYYRTGAGTEAFF
J: TRBJ2-5; V: TRBV5-4; CDR3: CASSLGLAGGQETQYF
J: TRBJ1-2; V: TRBV4-1; CDR3: CASSQASRGNYGYTF
J: TRBJ2-1; V: TRBV6-4; CDR3: CASGETGSSYNEQFF
J: TRBJ2-3; V: TRBV7-3; CDR3: CASSTPGGADTQYF
J: TRBJ2-1; V: TRBV29-1; CDR3: CSVGSGQHNEQFF
J: TRBJ2-1; V: TRBV7-8; CDR3: CASSLLTSSYEQFF
J: TRBJ1-2; V: TRBV30; CDR3: CAWSIGDLYGYTF
J: TRBJ2-3; V: TRBV11-2; CDR3: CASSPRGGSTDTQYF
J: TRBJ1-2; V: TRBV4-1; CDR3: CASSQPPGGAIPSNYGYTF
J: TRBJ2-3; V: TRBV7-2; CDR3: CASSLGRLAGGPDTQYF
J: TRBJ2-5; V: TRBV6-5; CDR3: CASSYSGQAIETQYF
J: TRBJ2-7; V: TRBV6-5; CDR3: CTSSYWGRGSSYEQYF
J: TRBJ1-6; V: TRBV6-1; CDR3: CASSEGEGSFNSPLHF
J: TRBJ1-1; V: TRBV5-4; CDR3: CASSSVQENTEAFF
J: TRBJ2-1; V: TRBV11-2; CDR3: CASSFDRGRYNEQFF
J: TRBJ2-3; V: TRBV10-2; CDR3: CASRSGQGNTDTQYF
J: TRBJ1-6; V: TRBV5-1; CDR3: CASRPGTGGSSYNSPLHF
J: TRBJ2-1; V: TRBV4-1; CDR3: CASSQGTSGNNEQFF
J: TRBJ2-2; V: TRBV30; CDR3: CAWSVRRQGAPGELFF
J: TRBJ2-1; V: TRBV29-1; CDR3: CSSGTSGMGSYNEQFF
J: .; V: TRBV5-1; CDR3: CASSSAGVSYEQYF
J: TRBJ1-5; V: TRBV30; CDR3: CAWSVSSTAGRPLHQPQHF
J: TRBJ1-5; V: TRBV6-6; CDR3: CASSGRDRGFNQPQHF
J: TRBJ2-5; V: TRBV5-1; CDR3: CASSWDRAQETQYF
J: TRBJ2-2; V: TRBV18; CDR3: CASSPKGANTGELFF
J: TRBJ1-1; V: TRBV6-1; CDR3: CASSTPGGAIKAFF
J: TRBJ1-1; V: TRBV28; CDR3: CASSLARNAEAFF
J: TRBJ2-7; V: TRBV11-1; CDR3: CASSLAGVDGQYF
J: TRBJ1-6; V: TRBV2; CDR3: CASSGGRAPLHF
J: TRBJ2-3; V: TRBV7-3; CDR3: CASSAGDGGDTQYF